The clone carrying this T cell receptor beta chain came up once. What it binds is not known. Germline V gene data show CDR1 as SGHRS and CDR2 as YFSETQ. J lost 6 bases, V lost 4 bases, and 7 bases had no gene match. This CDR3 spans 14 amino acids. The data are from a study of cytomegalovirus exposure and HLA in healthy donors. Overall study results and limits: The study flagged about 150 TCR beta chains as cytomegalovirus-associated.

TCRdb's copy holds only in-frame clones and misses some; the assay was immunoSEQ multiplex PCR. The sample consists of roughly 120,000 clones, approximately 90% of them appearing once. The sequencing input was PBMCs. The chain employs TRBV5-1 and TRBJ1-2, with 9 bases fitting TRBD1. The origin of this receptor is a woman younger than 45 in good health and CMV-seropositive. As DNA, the CDR3 is TGCGCCAGCAGCCCCGGGACAGGGATGGATGGCTACACCTTC. Protein sequence: CASSPGTGMDGYTF. Supplemented by reference TRBV5-1 and TRBJ1-2, the full variable domain reads KAGVTQTPRYLIKTRGQQVTLSCSPISGHRSVSWYQQTPGQGLQFLFEYFSETQRNKGNFPGRFSGRQFSNSRSEMNVSTLELGDSALYLCASSPGTGMDGYTFGSGTRLTVV.